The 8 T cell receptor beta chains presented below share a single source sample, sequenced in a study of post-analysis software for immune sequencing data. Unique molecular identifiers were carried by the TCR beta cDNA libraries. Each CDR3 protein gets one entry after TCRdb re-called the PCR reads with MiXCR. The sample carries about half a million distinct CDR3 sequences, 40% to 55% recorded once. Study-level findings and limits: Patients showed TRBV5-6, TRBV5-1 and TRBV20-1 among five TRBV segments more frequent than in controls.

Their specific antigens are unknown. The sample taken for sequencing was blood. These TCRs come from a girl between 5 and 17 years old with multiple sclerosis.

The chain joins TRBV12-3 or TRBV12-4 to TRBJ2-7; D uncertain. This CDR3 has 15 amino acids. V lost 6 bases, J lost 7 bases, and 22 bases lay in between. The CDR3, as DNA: TGTGCCAGCAGGGTAACAGTTCCACTGGACGATGAGCAGTACTTC. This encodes CASRVTVPLDDEQYF.

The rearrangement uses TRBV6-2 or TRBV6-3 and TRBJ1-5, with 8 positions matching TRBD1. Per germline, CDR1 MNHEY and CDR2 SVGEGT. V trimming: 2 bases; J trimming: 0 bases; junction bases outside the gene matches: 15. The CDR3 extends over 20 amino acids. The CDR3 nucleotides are TGTGCCAGCAGTTACCCTCCCTGGACAGGGAGGGAGTTTAGCAATCAGCCCCAGCATTTT. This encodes CASSYPPWTGREFSNQPQHF.

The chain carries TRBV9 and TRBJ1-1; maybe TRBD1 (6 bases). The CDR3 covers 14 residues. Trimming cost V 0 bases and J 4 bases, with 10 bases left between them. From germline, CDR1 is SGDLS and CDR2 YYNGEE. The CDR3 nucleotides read TGTGCCAGCAGCGTAGTGACAGGAGGCACTGAAGCTTTCTTT. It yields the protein CASSVVTGGTEAFF.

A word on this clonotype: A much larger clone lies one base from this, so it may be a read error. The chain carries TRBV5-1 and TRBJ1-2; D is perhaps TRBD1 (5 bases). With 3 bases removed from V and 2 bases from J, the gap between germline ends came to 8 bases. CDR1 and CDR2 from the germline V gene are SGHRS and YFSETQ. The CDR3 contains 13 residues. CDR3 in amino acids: CASSSTVNYGYTF. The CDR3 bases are TGCGCCAGCAGCTCGACAGTAAACTATGGCTACACCTTC. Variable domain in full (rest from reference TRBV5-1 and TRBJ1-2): KAGVTQTPRYLIKTRGQQVTLSCSPISGHRSVSWYQQTPGQGLQFLFEYFSETQRNKGNFPGRFSGRQFSNSRSEMNVSTLELGDSALYLCASSSTVNYGYTFGSGTRLTVV.

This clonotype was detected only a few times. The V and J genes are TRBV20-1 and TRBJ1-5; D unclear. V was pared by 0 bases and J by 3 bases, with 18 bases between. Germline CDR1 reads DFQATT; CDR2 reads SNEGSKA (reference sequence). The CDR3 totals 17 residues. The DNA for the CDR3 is TGCAGTGCTAGAGATACCATCTCACCAGGCCTCAATCAGCCCCAGCATTTT. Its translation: CSARDTISPGLNQPQHF.

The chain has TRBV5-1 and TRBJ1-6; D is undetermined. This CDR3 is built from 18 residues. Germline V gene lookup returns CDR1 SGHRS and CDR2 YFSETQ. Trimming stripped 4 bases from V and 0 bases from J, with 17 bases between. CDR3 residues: CASSPEYTRSSYNSPLHF. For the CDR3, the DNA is TGCGCCAGCAGCCCGGAGTATACCAGGAGCTCCTATAATTCACCCCTCCACTTT.

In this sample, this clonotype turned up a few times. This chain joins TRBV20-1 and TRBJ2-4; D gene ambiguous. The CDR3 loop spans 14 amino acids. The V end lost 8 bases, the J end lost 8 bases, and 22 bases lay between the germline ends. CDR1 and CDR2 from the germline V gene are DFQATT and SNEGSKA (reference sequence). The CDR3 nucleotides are TGCAGTTACGTCTCCTTGGTAGTTGAATACATTCAGTACTTC. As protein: CSYVSLVVEYIQYF.

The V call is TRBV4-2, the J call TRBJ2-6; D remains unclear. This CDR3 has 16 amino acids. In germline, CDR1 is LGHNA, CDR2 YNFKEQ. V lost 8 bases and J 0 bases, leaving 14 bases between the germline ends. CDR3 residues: CASGDGRISGANVLTF. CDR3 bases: TGTGCCAGCGGGGATGGGCGTATCTCTGGGGCCAACGTCCTGACTTTC.